Sequencing of this TCR beta chain was carried out in a study of blood T cells in healthy people across ages. Sample-barcoded 5' priming and a J-beta primer mix drove a second PCR of about 6 to 12 cycles. TCRdb passed the 5' RACE reads through MiXCR, listing each CDR3 protein once. In the table there are some 1 million distinct CDR3 sequences, under 55% of which are singletons. The receptor was isolated from a woman aged 60-70 years in good health. Sequencing was performed on blood.

DNA for the CDR3: TGCAGCGGAACTAGCGGGGGGGCTTCCCCCTACAATGAGCAGTTCTTC. Protein: CSGTSGGASPYNEQFF. V and J are TRBV29-1 and TRBJ2-1, with 13 bases that match TRBD2. Germline trimming cut 7 bases from V and 2 bases from J; bases unmatched to any gene: 8. CDR1 is SQVTM and CDR2 is ANQGSEA in the germline V gene. This CDR3 comprises 16 residues.